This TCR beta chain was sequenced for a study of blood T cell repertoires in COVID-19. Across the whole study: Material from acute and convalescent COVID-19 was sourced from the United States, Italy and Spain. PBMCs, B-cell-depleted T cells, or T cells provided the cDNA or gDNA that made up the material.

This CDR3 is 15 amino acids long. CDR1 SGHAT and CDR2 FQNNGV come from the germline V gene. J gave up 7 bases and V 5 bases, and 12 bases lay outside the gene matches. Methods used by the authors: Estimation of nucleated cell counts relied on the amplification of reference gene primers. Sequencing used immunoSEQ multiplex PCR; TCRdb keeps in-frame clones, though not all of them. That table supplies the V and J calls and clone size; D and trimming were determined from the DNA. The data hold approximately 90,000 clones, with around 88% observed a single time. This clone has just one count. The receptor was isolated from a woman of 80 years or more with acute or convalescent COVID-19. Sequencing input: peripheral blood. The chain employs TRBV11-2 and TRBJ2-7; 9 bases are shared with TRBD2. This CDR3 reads CASSVAGGLSMEQYF. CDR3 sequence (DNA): TGTGCCAGCAGCGTCGCGGGGGGGTTATCGATGGAGCAGTACTTC.